Listed below are T cell receptor beta chains from one sample, sequenced in a study of T cells in Graves' hyperthyroidism and ophthalmopathy. TCRdb recomputed calls from the multiplex PCR reads with MiXCR, one row per CDR3 protein. The sample records about 400,000 distinct CDR3 sequences, roughly 14% being singletons. What was sequenced was blood. All receptors come from a woman aged 25 to 45 with Graves' ophthalmopathy. Both conserved end residues are part of each CDR3. D genes are given only for firm matches. The size of a clone is reported for some rows only, either as once, few or many, or as a class for expanded clones.

d_gene,abundance,j_gene,v_gene,len,CDR3nt,CDR3aa
-,many,TRBJ1-1,TRBV4-1,18,TGCGCCAGCAGCCAAGACCAAGGTACGGGACTCAGGAACACTGAAGCTTTCTTT,CASSQDQGTGLRNTEAFF
TRBD1,many,TRBJ2-6,TRBV11-3,18,TGTGCCAGCAGTTCCTCCGGGACAGGCTACTCTGGGGCCAACGTCCTGACTTTC,CASSSSGTGYSGANVLTF
-,many,TRBJ2-7,TRBV20-1,13,TGCAGTGCCCTCCCGGACAGCTCCTACGAGCAGTACTTC,CSALPDSSYEQYF
-,many,TRBJ1-2,TRBV11-2,15,TGTGCCAGCAGCTTAACGCAGCCTGTTAACTATGGCTACACCTTC,CASSLTQPVNYGYTF
-,many,TRBJ2-3,TRBV5-1,17,TGCGCCAGCAGCTTGGAAGCGGTTAGCGGAACATTAGTTACGCAGTATTTT,CASSLEAVSGTLVTQYF
-,few,TRBJ2-3,TRBV12-3/TRBV12-4,16,TGTGCCAGCACCTCAGGTGGGCGGGGTAGCACAGATACGCAGTATTTT,CASTSGGRGSTDTQYF
TRBD2,many,TRBJ2-3,TRBV20-1,15,TGCAGTGCGAGAATTCCGGGACTAGCGTCAGATACGCAGTATTTT,CSARIPGLASDTQYF
-,many,TRBJ1-5,TRBV20-1,18,TGCAGTGCTAGAGATCACGGGGGGGGGTATTATGGCAATCAGCCCCAGCATTTT,CSARDHGGGYYGNQPQHF
-,many,TRBJ2-3,TRBV7-6,11,TGTGCCAGCAGCGTAAGGGGGACGCAGTATTTT,CASSVRGTQYF
-,many,TRBJ1-2,TRBV12-3/TRBV12-4,13,TGTGCCAGCAGTTTAACAGCTAACTATGGCTACGCCTTC,CASSLTANYGYAF
-,few,TRBJ1-1,TRBV29-1,15,TGCAGCGTTGAAGCAAAGTGGACCCCCCGGGGTGAAGCTTTCTTT,CSVEAKWTPRGEAFF
TRBD2,-,TRBJ2-3,TRBV11-2,15,TGTGCCAGCAGAAAGGGTCTAGCGGGGGCAGATACGCAGTATTTT,CASRKGLAGADTQYF
-,-,TRBJ1-1,TRBV20-1,18,TGCAGTGCTCCGAACCCGACCATCTACCACAGGCTGGACACTGAAGCTTTCTTT,CSAPNPTIYHRLDTEAFF
-,many,TRBJ2-5,TRBV7-2,16,TGTGCCAGCAGCTTAGTAAGGGGGGCCCCCCAAGAGACCCAGTACTTC,CASSLVRGAPQETQYF
TRBD2,many,TRBJ2-3,TRBV2,16,TGTGCCAGCAGACAAGGACTAGCGGGCTACACAGATACGCAGTATTTT,CASRQGLAGYTDTQYF
-,few,TRBJ1-1,TRBV24-1,14,TGTGCCTCAAGGGGGGGGGGCGTGAACACTGAAGCTTTCTTT,CASRGGGVNTEAFF
-,many,TRBJ2-5,TRBV28,11,TGTGCCAGCAAAAACCAAGAGACCCAGTACTTC,CASKNQETQYF
-,-,TRBJ1-1,TRBV18,15,TGTGCCAGCTCCCCAGCGACCGGTTTGAACACTGAAGCTTTCTTT,CASSPATGLNTEAFF
-,many,TRBJ1-2,TRBV25-1,14,TGTGCCAGCAGTGTCCCAGGGGAAAACTATGGCTACACCTTC,CASSVPGENYGYTF
-,many,TRBJ2-3,TRBV10-3,13,TGTGCCATCAGCCCCACAGAGGCGGATACGCAGTATTTT,CAISPTEADTQYF
-,many,TRBJ2-5,TRBV29-1,15,TGCAGCGTTGGCCCCGGTGAAAACCAAAAAGAGACCCAGTACTTC,CSVGPGENQKETQYF